These T cell receptor beta chains were read from a single sample in a study of blood T cell repertoires in COVID-19. Profiling relied on immunoSEQ multiplex PCR, and the TCRdb table lists in-frame clones only, not all of them. The table has roughly 160,000 clones, 60% to 85% seen once. The sequenced sample was peripheral blood. Every receptor here comes from a woman aged 60 to 75 with COVID-19, enrolled during active disease. CDR3s include the opening cysteine and the closing phenylalanine or tryptophan. A D gene is named only where the DNA matches it firmly. Size is stated for part of the rows, as once, few or many counts, or as a class when the clone is expanded.

size | J | V | D | DNA | CDR3
NA | TRBJ2-2 | TRBV24-1 | TRBD2 | TGTGCCACCAGTGTCCCAGCGGGAGACACCGGGGAGCTGTTTTTT | CATSVPAGDTGELFF
few | TRBJ1-5 | TRBV24-1 | NA | TGTGCCACCAGTGATTCCGGCAGGGTGAGCAATCAGCCCCAGCATTTT | CATSDSGRVSNQPQHF
once | TRBJ1-1 | TRBV10-3 | NA | TGTGCCATCACCTCCAGTGGGAACACTGAAGCTTTCTTT | CAITSSGNTEAFF
NA | TRBJ1-4 | TRBV5-1 | NA | TGCGCCAGCAGCTTGCAGGCGACTAATGAAAAACTGTTTTTT | CASSLQATNEKLFF
NA | TRBJ1-4 | TRBV19 | TRBD1 | TGTGCCAGTACCACAATACGGGGACAGACTAATGAAAAACTGTTTTTT | CASTTIRGQTNEKLFF
NA | TRBJ1-5 | TRBV18 | NA | TGTGCCAGCTCACCTTCAGGGTCTAGCAATCAGCCCCAGCATTTT | CASSPSGSSNQPQHF
NA | TRBJ2-1 | TRBV7-9 | TRBD1 | TGTGCCATCATAAGGGGGGACAGGGGGCGAAATGAGCAGTTCTTC | CAIIRGDRGRNEQFF
NA | TRBJ1-1 | TRBV6-5 | TRBD1 | TGTGCCACCCGGGACAGGGTGTTGAACACTGAAGCTTTCTTT | CATRDRVLNTEAFF
NA | TRBJ2-5 | TRBV19 | NA | TGTGCCAGTAGTATCACAGGAGCCCAAGAGACCCAGTACTTC | CASSITGAQETQYF
NA | TRBJ2-5 | TRBV7-2 | NA | TGTGCCAGCAGCGCTAAAGAGACCCAGTACTTC | CASSAKETQYF
medium-sized | TRBJ1-6 | TRBV5-1 | NA | TGCGCCAGCAGCTTGGATTGGGGGGAAAATTCACCCCTCCACTTT | CASSLDWGENSPLHF
NA | TRBJ2-7 | TRBV30 | TRBD1 | TGTGCCTGGAGCTGGACAGGGCAAGAGGGCTACGAGCAGTACTTC | CAWSWTGQEGYEQYF
once | TRBJ2-2 | TRBV28 | NA | TGTGCCAGCAGTTTAGCGGGATTGAACACCGGGGAGCTGTTTTTT | CASSLAGLNTGELFF
many | TRBJ2-1 | TRBV19 | TRBD2 | TGTGCCAGTAGGGTGGCTAGCGGCCTCTCCTACAATGAGCAGTTCTTC | CASRVASGLSYNEQFF
NA | TRBJ2-3 | TRBV28 | TRBD1 | TGTGCCAGCAGTTCCGGGACAGGGTTTTCAGATACGCAGTATTTT | CASSSGTGFSDTQYF
NA | TRBJ2-2 | TRBV19 | NA | TGTGCCAGTAGTACCCAGGGTACCACCGGGGAGCTGTTTTTT | CASSTQGTTGELFF
NA | TRBJ2-1 | TRBV19 | NA | TGTGCCAGTAGTATCGGAGGGAGTGAGCAGTTCTTC | CASSIGGSEQFF
NA | TRBJ2-1 | TRBV18 | NA | TGTGCCAGCTCACCAGAGGTCAATGAGCAGTTCTTC | CASSPEVNEQFF
few | TRBJ2-7 | TRBV4-2 | NA | TGTGCCAGCAGCCAAGAGGCCCGGGGCGAGCAGTACTTC | CASSQEARGEQYF
NA | TRBJ1-5 | TRBV6-5 | NA | TGTGCCAGCAGTTCCGGGAAGAGCAATCAGCCCCAGCATTTT | CASSSGKSNQPQHF
NA | TRBJ1-1 | TRBV6-1 | NA | TGTGCCAGCAGTGAACAGGTCGGCAGGGCCACTGAAGCTTTCTTT | CASSEQVGRATEAFF
once | TRBJ2-5 | TRBV10-3 | NA | TGTGCCATCAGTCCGGGGGTCGGACCAGAGACCCAGTACTTC | CAISPGVGPETQYF
once | TRBJ2-2 | TRBV7-2 | NA | TGTGCCAGCAGCTTCTCGGGCGAGGGCACCGGGGAGCTGTTTTTT | CASSFSGEGTGELFF
NA | TRBJ1-6 | TRBV7-9 | NA | TGTGCCAGCAGCCCCCTTTCCGGGACAAGTAATTCACCCCTCCACTTT | CASSPLSGTSNSPLHF
NA | TRBJ2-7 | TRBV3-1/TRBV3-2 | TRBD2 | TGTGCCAGCTTCCATAGCGGGAGTGGCCACGAGCAGTACTTC | CASFHSGSGHEQYF
NA | TRBJ1-2 | TRBV5-1 | TRBD1 | TGCGCCAGCAGCTTGGAAGAGGGGGCCGGCTATGGCTACACCTTC | CASSLEEGAGYGYTF
NA | TRBJ1-1 | TRBV2 | TRBD1 | TGTGCCAGCGCCGGACAGGGGGCTGGGACTGAAGCTTTCTTT | CASAGQGAGTEAFF
few | TRBJ2-3 | TRBV2 | NA | TGTGCCACCAGGGGAGGGGGAGGCACAGATACGCAGTATTTT | CATRGGGGTDTQYF
NA | TRBJ2-1 | TRBV7-3 | TRBD1 | TGTGCCAGCAGCCGAAGGGGGCCTCCTAGCTCTTACAATGAGCAGTTCTTC | CASSRRGPPSSYNEQFF
NA | TRBJ1-3 | TRBV28 | NA | TGTGCCAGCAGTCCTATTGACAGAAGAAACACCATATATTTT | CASSPIDRRNTIYF
NA | TRBJ2-3 | TRBV19 | NA | TGTGCCAGTATGAGGGATCTGGCCAGCACAGATACGCAGTATTTT | CASMRDLASTDTQYF
NA | TRBJ1-2 | TRBV19 | NA | TGTGCCAGTACTCCAGATCAGCAGGTCGAGGGCTATGGCTACACCTTC | CASTPDQQVEGYGYTF
NA | TRBJ2-3 | TRBV6-9 | NA | TGTGCCAGCAGGCTAGCGCCCCTCGGTATGGAGTATTTT | CASRLAPLGMEYF
NA | TRBJ1-5 | TRBV6-2/TRBV6-3 | TRBD1 | TGTGCCAGCAGTCCCTCTCCGACAGGGGCCTTCTCCAAGCCCCAGCATTTT | CASSPSPTGAFSKPQHF
NA | TRBJ1-1 | TRBV7-9 | TRBD1 | TGTGCCAGCAGTCTTACAGGGGGCGAAACGGGAGCTTTCTTT | CASSLTGGETGAFF
NA | TRBJ2-7 | TRBV5-4 | NA | TGTGCCAGCAGCCAGCAACTGACCGGGGGCGAGCAGTACTTC | CASSQQLTGGEQYF
NA | TRBJ1-1 | TRBV5-1 | TRBD1 | TGCGCCAGCAGCTTGGACAGGGGTGGAATCACTGAAGCTTTCTTT | CASSLDRGGITEAFF
NA | TRBJ1-5 | TRBV6-2/TRBV6-3 | NA | TGTGCCAGCAGCAAAGGCAGGGTGAGCAATCAGCCCCAGCATTTT | CASSKGRVSNQPQHF
NA | TRBJ2-7 | TRBV28 | TRBD2 | TGTGCCAGCAGTTTACCCCGGGGGGGGATCGGAACCTACGAGCAGTACTTC | CASSLPRGGIGTYEQYF